This is a list of T cell receptor beta chains from one sample in a study of blood T cell repertoires in COVID-19. Measured with immunoSEQ multiplex PCR; TCRdb has only the in-frame clones, and not every one. The sample includes approximately 480,000 clones, nearly 90% of them seen just once. Source material: peripheral blood. These receptors came from a man younger than 35 with COVID-19, enrolled during active disease. The CDR3 runs from the conserved cysteine through the conserved F or W. The order of the fields is D gene, clone size, V gene, J gene, CDR3 protein, CDR3 DNA. A D gene is named only where the DNA matches it firmly. Only some rows state a clone size, as once, few, many or a class for expanded clones.

D gene: -; clone size: -; V gene: TRBV19; J gene: TRBJ1-1; CDR3 protein: CASSLSNTGEAFF; CDR3 DNA: TGTGCCAGTAGTCTTTCTAATACAGGTGAAGCTTTCTTT
D gene: TRBD1; clone size: -; V gene: TRBV28; J gene: TRBJ1-1; CDR3 protein: CASRSSRTGGSEAFF; CDR3 DNA: TGTGCCAGCAGATCCTCAAGGACAGGGGGCTCTGAAGCTTTCTTT
D gene: -; clone size: -; V gene: TRBV21-1; J gene: TRBJ1-1; CDR3 protein: CASSKGGGAEAFF; CDR3 DNA: TGTGCCAGCAGCAAAGGGGGGGGAGCCGAAGCTTTCTTT
D gene: TRBD2; clone size: -; V gene: TRBV5-1; J gene: TRBJ2-7; CDR3 protein: CASSLVPSGGVYEQYF; CDR3 DNA: TGCGCCAGCAGCTTGGTGCCTAGCGGGGGCGTCTACGAGCAGTACTTC
D gene: -; clone size: -; V gene: TRBV11-2; J gene: TRBJ1-1; CDR3 protein: CASRVGVSTEAFF; CDR3 DNA: TGTGCCAGCAGGGTAGGGGTCTCCACTGAAGCTTTCTTT
D gene: -; clone size: -; V gene: TRBV6-5; J gene: TRBJ2-7; CDR3 protein: CASSSYSSYEQYF; CDR3 DNA: TGTGCCAGCAGTAGCTATAGCTCCTACGAGCAGTACTTC
D gene: -; clone size: few; V gene: TRBV27; J gene: TRBJ1-5; CDR3 protein: CASSSGRDGNQPQHF; CDR3 DNA: TGTGCCAGCAGTTCCGGCAGGGATGGCAATCAGCCCCAGCATTTT
D gene: -; clone size: -; V gene: TRBV6-5; J gene: TRBJ2-1; CDR3 protein: CASSYSDNYNEQFF; CDR3 DNA: TGTGCCAGCAGTTACTCCGACAACTACAATGAGCAGTTCTTC
D gene: -; clone size: -; V gene: TRBV12-5; J gene: TRBJ1-1; CDR3 protein: CASGLKRTPLNTEAFF; CDR3 DNA: TGTGCTAGTGGTTTGAAACGGACACCCCTGAACACTGAAGCTTTCTTT
D gene: TRBD1; clone size: -; V gene: TRBV11-2; J gene: TRBJ1-1; CDR3 protein: CASSPTPGQSTEAFF; CDR3 DNA: TGTGCCAGCAGCCCAACCCCGGGACAGAGCACTGAAGCTTTCTTT
D gene: TRBD2; clone size: -; V gene: TRBV4-1; J gene: TRBJ2-2; CDR3 protein: CASSPTGTSNTGELFF; CDR3 DNA: TGCGCCAGCAGCCCGACCGGGACTAGTAACACCGGGGAGCTGTTTTTT
D gene: -; clone size: -; V gene: TRBV7-2; J gene: TRBJ1-6; CDR3 protein: CASSLAVGFYNSPLHF; CDR3 DNA: TGTGCCAGCAGCTTAGCGGTCGGGTTCTATAATTCACCCCTCCACTTT
D gene: -; clone size: -; V gene: TRBV18; J gene: TRBJ2-5; CDR3 protein: CASSPEGQWETQYF; CDR3 DNA: TGTGCCAGCTCACCGGAGGGACAGTGGGAGACCCAGTACTTC
D gene: TRBD2; clone size: -; V gene: TRBV11-2; J gene: TRBJ2-7; CDR3 protein: CASSPGRASYEQYF; CDR3 DNA: TGTGCCAGCAGCCCCGGGAGGGCCTCTTACGAGCAGTACTTC
D gene: -; clone size: few; V gene: TRBV27; J gene: TRBJ1-1; CDR3 protein: CARFPLRESPPADTEAFF; CDR3 DNA: TGTGCCCGCTTTCCGTTGAGGGAGAGCCCCCCTGCCGACACTGAAGCTTTCTTT
D gene: TRBD2; clone size: -; V gene: TRBV29-1; J gene: TRBJ2-1; CDR3 protein: CSAGLAGGFYNEQFF; CDR3 DNA: TGCAGCGCAGGACTAGCGGGAGGATTCTACAATGAGCAGTTCTTC
D gene: TRBD2; clone size: -; V gene: TRBV30; J gene: TRBJ2-1; CDR3 protein: CAWSALAGVSEQFF; CDR3 DNA: TGTGCCTGGAGTGCACTAGCGGGAGTTAGCGAGCAGTTCTTC
D gene: -; clone size: once; V gene: TRBV18; J gene: TRBJ2-4; CDR3 protein: CASSPPTGRNIQYF; CDR3 DNA: TGTGCCAGCTCACCACCGACAGGGAGGAACATTCAGTACTTC
D gene: TRBD2; clone size: -; V gene: TRBV24-1; J gene: TRBJ2-1; CDR3 protein: CATSEAGGSGEQFF; CDR3 DNA: TGTGCCACCAGTGAGGCGGGGGGGTCCGGTGAGCAGTTCTTC
D gene: TRBD2; clone size: -; V gene: TRBV7-8; J gene: TRBJ2-3; CDR3 protein: CASTDAGGTDTQYF; CDR3 DNA: TGTGCCAGCACAGACGCGGGGGGTACTGATACGCAGTATTTT
D gene: TRBD1; clone size: -; V gene: TRBV15; J gene: TRBJ2-5; CDR3 protein: CATSSPRQGAQETQYF; CDR3 DNA: TGTGCCACCAGCAGCCCTAGGCAGGGGGCTCAGGAGACCCAGTACTTC
D gene: TRBD1; clone size: -; V gene: TRBV7-9; J gene: TRBJ1-1; CDR3 protein: CASSQGQGIAEAFF; CDR3 DNA: TGTGCCAGCAGCCAGGGACAGGGGATAGCTGAAGCTTTCTTT
D gene: -; clone size: -; V gene: TRBV3-1/TRBV3-2; J gene: TRBJ2-1; CDR3 protein: CASSSPYNEQFF; CDR3 DNA: TGTGCCAGCAGCAGCCCATACAATGAGCAGTTCTTC
D gene: -; clone size: few; V gene: TRBV11-3; J gene: TRBJ2-7; CDR3 protein: CASSPGQGYEQYF; CDR3 DNA: TGTGCCAGCAGCCCCGGGCAGGGCTACGAGCAGTACTTC
D gene: -; clone size: few; V gene: TRBV6-5; J gene: TRBJ1-3; CDR3 protein: CASSFKRVGNTIYF; CDR3 DNA: TGTGCCAGCAGTTTCAAAAGAGTGGGAAACACCATATATTTT
D gene: TRBD1; clone size: -; V gene: TRBV11-2; J gene: TRBJ2-5; CDR3 protein: CASSLDTGRGQTQYF; CDR3 DNA: TGTGCCAGCAGCTTAGATACCGGCAGGGGGCAGACCCAGTACTTC
D gene: -; clone size: -; V gene: TRBV5-1; J gene: TRBJ2-7; CDR3 protein: CASSPAGGDEQYF; CDR3 DNA: TGCGCCAGCAGCCCCGCCGGAGGGGACGAGCAGTACTTC
D gene: TRBD2; clone size: -; V gene: TRBV4-2; J gene: TRBJ2-3; CDR3 protein: CASSSRLAGEDGTDTQYF; CDR3 DNA: TGTGCCAGCAGCTCCAGGTTAGCGGGAGAGGACGGCACAGATACGCAGTATTTT
D gene: TRBD1; clone size: once; V gene: TRBV6-4; J gene: TRBJ2-7; CDR3 protein: CASRVSGTASYEQYF; CDR3 DNA: TGTGCCAGCAGAGTTTCCGGGACAGCATCCTACGAGCAGTACTTC
D gene: -; clone size: -; V gene: TRBV6-5; J gene: TRBJ2-2; CDR3 protein: CASRGRLVTGELFF; CDR3 DNA: TGTGCCAGCAGGGGGAGGCTGGTCACCGGGGAGCTGTTTTTT
D gene: -; clone size: -; V gene: TRBV6-5; J gene: TRBJ2-7; CDR3 protein: CASSAQGRPNYEQYF; CDR3 DNA: TGTGCCAGCAGCGCACAGGGCCGACCTAACTACGAGCAGTACTTC
D gene: -; clone size: -; V gene: TRBV24-1; J gene: TRBJ2-3; CDR3 protein: CATSDPRGTRALKDTQYF; CDR3 DNA: TGTGCCACCAGTGATCCCCGTGGGACAAGGGCTTTAAAAGATACGCAGTATTTT
D gene: TRBD1; clone size: -; V gene: TRBV6-5; J gene: TRBJ1-2; CDR3 protein: CASRLTGSSDGYTF; CDR3 DNA: TGTGCCAGCAGATTGACAGGGTCTTCGGATGGCTACACCTTC
D gene: TRBD2; clone size: -; V gene: TRBV9; J gene: TRBJ2-3; CDR3 protein: CASSTNLAGDMRGTDTQYF; CDR3 DNA: TGTGCCAGCAGCACCAACCTAGCGGGAGATATGAGAGGCACAGATACGCAGTATTTT
D gene: TRBD1; clone size: -; V gene: TRBV15; J gene: TRBJ2-5; CDR3 protein: CATSYEGAAQETQYF; CDR3 DNA: TGTGCCACCAGCTACGAGGGGGCAGCCCAAGAGACCCAGTACTTC
D gene: -; clone size: -; V gene: TRBV18; J gene: TRBJ2-5; CDR3 protein: CASSPLVSQETQYF; CDR3 DNA: TGTGCCAGCTCACCTCTAGTTAGTCAAGAGACCCAGTACTTC
D gene: TRBD2; clone size: -; V gene: TRBV18; J gene: TRBJ2-5; CDR3 protein: CASSRASGGETQYF; CDR3 DNA: TGTGCCAGCTCACGGGCTAGCGGAGGTGAGACCCAGTACTTC
D gene: TRBD2; clone size: -; V gene: TRBV4-1; J gene: TRBJ2-7; CDR3 protein: CASSQAAAGGREQYF; CDR3 DNA: TGCGCCAGCAGCCAAGCGGCGGCGGGGGGGAGAGAGCAGTACTTC
D gene: TRBD1; clone size: -; V gene: TRBV25-1; J gene: TRBJ1-1; CDR3 protein: CASRPPGQGTEAFF; CDR3 DNA: TGTGCCAGCAGACCCCCGGGACAGGGAACTGAAGCTTTCTTT
D gene: TRBD1; clone size: once; V gene: TRBV19; J gene: TRBJ1-1; CDR3 protein: CASTDRGPTEAFF; CDR3 DNA: TGTGCCAGTACCGACAGGGGGCCCACTGAAGCTTTCTTT
D gene: TRBD1; clone size: -; V gene: TRBV5-1; J gene: TRBJ2-7; CDR3 protein: CASSGTGEYEQYF; CDR3 DNA: TGCGCCAGCAGTGGGACAGGGGAGTACGAGCAGTACTTC